What follows are 8 T cell receptor beta chains derived from one specimen sequenced in a study of T cells in Graves' hyperthyroidism and ophthalmopathy. Template material for amplifying TCR beta CDR3 regions consisted of RNA transcripts. The HTBI primer set drove a first-round RT-PCR of the TCR CDR3. TCRdb analysed the multiplex PCR reads with MiXCR anew, one entry per CDR3 protein. The table records roughly 180,000 distinct CDR3 sequences, over 7.5% of them present only once. The sample taken for sequencing was blood. The receptor set was obtained from a woman aged 18-30 years with Graves' hyperthyroidism that later progressed to Graves' ophthalmopathy.

This clonotype has at least ten counts. The V call is TRBV15, the J call TRBJ1-1; D remains unclear. The CDR3 length is 13 residues. V gave up 0 bases and J gave up 3 bases, with 5 bases separating them. Germline V lookup: CDR1 LNHNV, CDR2 YYDKDF (reference sequence). The CDR3 loop reads CATSRDRDTEAFF. CDR3 nucleotide sequence: TGTGCCACCAGCAGAGACCGGGACACTGAAGCTTTCTTT.

The rearrangement links TRBV3-1 to TRBJ2-3; either TRBD1 or TRBD2 may fit D (5 bases each). Germline V gene lookup returns CDR1 LGHDT and CDR2 YNNKEL (reference sequence). Between the trimmed V and J ends, which lost 1 base and 5 bases, there was a span of 13 bases. The CDR3 extends over 15 amino acids. In DNA form, the CDR3 reads TGTGCCAGCAGCCAAGCGGGGCTACAAGAAGATACGCAGTATTTT. Its translation: CASSQAGLQEDTQYF.

This clonotype was found many times. The J gene is TRBJ2-1, the V gene TRBV7-3, with D perhaps TRBD2 (5 bases). Germline V gives CDR1 SGHTA, CDR2 FQGTGA. Trimming stripped 5 bases from V and 4 bases from J, with 12 bases between. CDR3 length: 14 amino acids. The CDR3 DNA follows: TGTGCCAGCAGCCCCGAACTAGGGTACAATGAGCAGTTCTTC. Translating gives CASSPELGYNEQFF.

This clonotype occurred many times. This chain connects TRBV11-2 to TRBJ2-5; no reliable D call. The CDR3 loop spans 14 amino acids. Per germline, CDR1 SGHAT and CDR2 FQNNGV. The germline V and J ends were trimmed by 7 bases and 0 bases, with 12 bases remaining between them. CDR3 sequence: CASKPRWDQETQYF. DNA of the CDR3: TGTGCCAGCAAGCCAAGGTGGGACCAAGAGACCCAGTACTTC.

This chain links TRBV3-1 with TRBJ2-5, with D hard to call. CDR3 length: 14 residues. Germline lookup yields CDR1 LGHDT and CDR2 YNNKEL (reference sequence). Trimming pared 6 bases from V and 6 bases from J, leaving 17 bases between. CDR3 sequence: CASRPRLVQKTQYF. The CDR3 nucleotides are TGTGCCAGCAGACCCCGACTGGTACAAAAGACCCAGTACTTC.

This clonotype was detected ten times or more. V is TRBV11-1 and J is TRBJ1-1; D not certain. CDR1 and CDR2 from the germline V gene are SGHAT and FQDESV (reference sequence). Deletions cut 5 bases from V and 5 bases from J, with 12 bases between. This CDR3 contains 13 residues. The CDR3 sequence: CASSRTVRTEAFF. The DNA of the CDR3 is TGTGCCAGCAGCCGGACCGTTAGAACTGAAGCTTTCTTT.

This clonotype was recorded many times. The V and J genes are TRBV18 and TRBJ1-1; D might be TRBD1 (6 bases). In germline, CDR1 is KGHSH, CDR2 LQKENI. V was pared by 1 base and J by 8 bases, with 14 bases between. The CDR3 runs to 14 residues. The CDR3 sequence: CASSPRGQSQEAFF. The DNA for the CDR3 is TGTGCCAGCTCACCACGGGGGCAATCACAAGAAGCTTTCTTT.

This clonotype turned up a few times. The chain carries TRBV4-2 and TRBJ2-2; D not resolved. Trimming took off 2 bases at V and 4 bases at J, with 14 bases between the two ends. In germline, CDR1 is LGHNA, CDR2 YNFKEQ. The CDR3 is 16 residues long. The CDR3 nucleotides are TGTGCCAGCAGCCAACACGGAGTAGTGAGCACCGGGGAGCTGTTTTTT. Its protein is CASSQHGVVSTGELFF.